This T cell receptor (beta chain) appears in the sequencing data of a study of CD8 T cells in Susac syndrome (dated by TCRdb to the late 2010s). For the wider study: Repertoire sequencing was used to test whether CD8+ T cell activation and differentiation in Susac syndrome was antigen driven. The study compared CD8+ T cell repertoire clonality among 12 healthy donors, some 14 Susac syndrome patients and 15 or so multiple sclerosis patients.

Regarding this clonotype: Its antigen has not been determined. It has no much larger one-base neighbor in the sample; base qualities were not kept.

General study outcomes and caveats: The number of individuals in the TCR sequencing and HLA analysis was acknowledged as relatively small.

RNA was extracted using the RNeasy kit, and about 0.45 to 1 microgram was reverse transcribed with random hexamers. TCR beta CDR3 regions were amplified with the immunoSEQ multiplex PCR assay covering 54 Vbeta and 13 Jbeta segments. Bias from PCR amplification was corrected by using a synthetic template baseline for primer optimization and for computational correction. For the original study's pipeline: Only productive sequences were kept, with reads annotated to V, D and J genes according to IMGT and analyzed in immunoSEQ Analyzer. To calculate clonality, Shannon entropy was normalized by log2 of the number of productive unique sequences and then subtracted from one. For each patient and control, public and private clones were evaluated within the 100 most prevalent clones. Susac-specific clones were defined as absent from healthy and MS cohorts, 850 to 1,300 published viral clones and other ImmuneACCESS disease sequences. Using fastp at Q25 and MiXCR, TCRdb reprocessed the public reads and kept productive beta chains. CDR3 protein duplicates are merged, each entry listing the most common genes and DNA. V and J calls and clone size were set by TCRdb, not the authors. The sample yields hundreds of thousands of distinct CDR3 sequences; 75% to 90% were counted once. About 0.12% of the sample comes from the top ten.

The junction carries 13 bases between V and J, which are trimmed by 5 bases and 0 bases respectively. Taken from cysteine to phenylalanine, the CDR3 has 15 residues. Of all the DNA, just the CDR3 is kept, 45 bases in frame from base 1. CDR1 SEHNR and CDR2 FQNEAQ were looked up in the germline V gene (reference sequence). High-throughput TCR beta sequencing profiled peripheral blood CD8+ and CD4+ T cells from healthy donors, Susac syndrome patients and multiple sclerosis patients. The multiple sclerosis controls were treatment-naive patients whose relapsing-remitting disease, either stable or active, fulfilled the revised McDonald criteria. Bulk CD8+ and CD4+ T cells were purified by magnetic negative isolation, whereas CD8+ TEMRA cells were enriched by FACS. Blood was drawn into EDTA tubes, processed within 24 hours, and PBMCs were isolated by density gradient centrifugation. PBMCs destined for TCR sequencing were cryopreserved in liquid nitrogen and later thawed in a 37 °C water bath. Purity of sorted or isolated CD4+, CD8+ and CD8+ TEMRA cells was at least 90%.

The chain couples TRBV7-9 to TRBJ1-1, and TRBD1 may be the D gene, going by 5 matching bases. This sequence was found in a human donor with multiple sclerosis. The sample was CD8+ T cells from PBMCs. The bases are TGTGCCAGCAGCGGATCGGGACGATTGAACACTGAAGCTTTCTTT. Translated, this gives CASSGSGRLNTEAFF.